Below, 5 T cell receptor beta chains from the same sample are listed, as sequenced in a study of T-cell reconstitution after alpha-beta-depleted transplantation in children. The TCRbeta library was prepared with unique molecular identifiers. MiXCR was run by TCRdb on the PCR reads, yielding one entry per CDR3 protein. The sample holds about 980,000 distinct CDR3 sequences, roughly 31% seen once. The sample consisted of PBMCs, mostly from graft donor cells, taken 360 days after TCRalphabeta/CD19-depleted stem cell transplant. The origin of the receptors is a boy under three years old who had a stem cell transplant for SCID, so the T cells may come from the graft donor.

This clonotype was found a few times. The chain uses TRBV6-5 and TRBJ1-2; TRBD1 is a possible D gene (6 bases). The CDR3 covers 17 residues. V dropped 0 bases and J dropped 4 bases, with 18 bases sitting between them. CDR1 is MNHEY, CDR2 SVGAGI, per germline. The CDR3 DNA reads TGTGCCAGCAGTTACTCGACGTGGGGGGCCGGTAGCTATGGCTACACCTTC. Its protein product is CASSYSTWGAGSYGYTF.

The DNA of the CDR3 is TGTGCCAGCAGTTTAAGGGTGTCGGGGGGAAACATTCAGTACTTC. Protein product: CASSLRVSGGNIQYF. The chain carries TRBV12-3 or TRBV12-4 and TRBJ2-4; 7 nucleotides match TRBD2. This CDR3 has 15 residues. Trimming removed 2 bases from V and 6 bases from J; junction bases left unmatched: 7.

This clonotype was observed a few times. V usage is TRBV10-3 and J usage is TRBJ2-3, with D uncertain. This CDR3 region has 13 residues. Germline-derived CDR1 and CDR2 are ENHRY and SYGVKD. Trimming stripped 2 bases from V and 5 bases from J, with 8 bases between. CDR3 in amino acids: CAISEKDQDTQYF. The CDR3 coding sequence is TGTGCCATCAGTGAGAAGGACCAAGATACGCAGTATTTT.

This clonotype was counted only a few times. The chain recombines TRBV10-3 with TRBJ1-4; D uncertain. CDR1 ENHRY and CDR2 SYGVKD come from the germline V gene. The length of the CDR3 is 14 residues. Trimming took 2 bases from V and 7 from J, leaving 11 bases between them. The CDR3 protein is CAISEPPSTEKLFF. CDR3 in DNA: TGTGCCATCAGTGAGCCACCTTCGACTGAAAAACTGTTTTTT.

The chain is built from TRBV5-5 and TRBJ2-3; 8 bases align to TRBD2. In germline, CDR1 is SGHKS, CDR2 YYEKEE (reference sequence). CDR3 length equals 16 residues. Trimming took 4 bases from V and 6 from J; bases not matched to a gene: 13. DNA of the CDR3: TGTGCCAGCAGCAGACCCGGGGCGGGGGGCGGCGATACGCAGTATTTT. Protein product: CASSRPGAGGGDTQYF.